A single sample is the source of the 4 T cell receptor beta chains below, sequenced in a study of T-cell memory formation after mild COVID-19 (dated by TCRdb to the early 2020s). Library preparation employed 5' RACE. These reads were obtained on an Illumina NovaSeq 6000. TCRdb trimmed public reads at Q25 via fastp, called clones via MiXCR and kept in-frame beta chains. Each entry is one CDR3 protein sequence, shown with its most common DNA and genes. Here the sample has more than 110,000 distinct CDR3 sequences; 20% to 25% occur a single time. The ten largest clones capture approximately 24% of the sample. The sample comprised PBMCs or a T cell subset sorted from them (not recorded which). These receptors came from an adult woman who had mild COVID-19 (a few samples of this study predate the infection). The sample titles of this study are shuffled in the database, so cell type and time point are left out; the donor was told from shared clones.

This sequence joins TRBV6-5 and TRBJ2-1, with TRBD2 identical over 7 bases. Germline lookup yields CDR1 MNHEY and CDR2 SVGAGI. The CDR3 sequence is 15 residues long. With 7 bases clipped from V and 4 bases from J, the junction kept 10 bases outside the gene matches. The CDR3 spells CASTPGGSVYNEQFF. The CDR3 DNA follows: TGTGCCAGCACCCCCGGCGGGAGTGTTTACAATGAGCAGTTCTTC.

The rearrangement joins TRBV4-1 to TRBJ1-2; 9 bases fit TRBD1. The CDR3 consists of 15 residues. Trimming cost V 2 bases and J 2 bases; bases outside gene matches: 3. Germline V gives CDR1 MGHRA, CDR2 YSYEKL. The chain's CDR3 is CASSQTGTGNYGYTF. The CDR3 nucleotides are TGCGCCAGCAGCCAAACCGGGACAGGGAACTATGGCTACACCTTC.

The chain's CDR3 is CASSYRDSTRNEQFF. CDR3 DNA: TGTGCCAGCAGCTACCGGGACTCCACCCGCAATGAGCAGTTCTTC. The V call is TRBV7-8, the J call TRBJ2-1, with D possibly being TRBD2 (6 bases). CDR3 length equals 15 residues. Germline CDR1 and CDR2: SGHVS and FQNEAQ. V was cut by 4 bases and J by 6 bases, with 16 bases left in between.

J is TRBJ2-7 and V is TRBV5-4; 7 nucleotides match TRBD1. The germline gives CDR1 SGHNT, CDR2 YYREEE (reference sequence). This CDR3 region has 15 residues. Trimming removed 3 bases from V and 0 bases from J; junction bases left unmatched: 6. The CDR3 sequence is CASSWNPGGSYEQYF. CDR3 nucleotides: TGTGCCAGCAGCTGGAATCCAGGGGGCTCCTACGAGCAGTACTTC.